A selection of T cell receptor beta chains follows, all from one sample in a study of CD8 T cells in ankylosing spondylitis. TCRdb itself ran the 5' RACE reads through MiXCR, one entry per CDR3 protein. Of 200,000 to 250,000 distinct CDR3 sequences in the sample, about 6.7% are singletons; the top ten hold 13% to 15%. Specimen: blood, either unsorted or a sorted T cell fraction (not recorded which). All receptors derive from a male donor with ankylosing spondylitis. The CDR3 runs from the conserved cysteine through the conserved F or W. The order of the fields is clone size, V gene, J gene, D gene, CDR3 protein, CDR3 DNA. D genes are given only for firm matches. Not every row has a clone size; where given, it reads once, few, many or a size class.

few	TRBV7-8	TRBJ1-1	-	CASSLVMGTMNTEAFF	TGTGCCAGCAGCTTAGTCATGGGGACGATGAACACTGAAGCTTTCTTT
-	TRBV5-6	TRBJ2-3	TRBD2	CARGRGLAGPDTQYF	TGTGCCAGGGGCCGCGGGCTAGCGGGACCAGATACGCAGTATTTT
many	TRBV6-1	TRBJ1-4	TRBD1	CASSPGGRGEKLFF	TGTGCCAGCAGTCCAGGGGGAAGGGGTGAAAAACTGTTTTTT
many	TRBV20-1	TRBJ1-2	TRBD1	CSALDPGTGGADYGYTF	TGCAGTGCTCTCGACCCCGGGACAGGGGGCGCAGACTATGGCTACACCTTC
many	TRBV19	TRBJ2-3	-	CASNVGATTDTQYF	TGTGCCAGTAATGTGGGAGCGACCACAGATACGCAGTATTTT
-	TRBV7-2	TRBJ1-1	-	CASSLEPPGMNTEAFF	TGTGCCAGCAGCCTAGAGCCCCCGGGCATGAACACTGAAGCTTTCTTT
many	TRBV28	TRBJ1-1	TRBD1	CASREIRDRATEAFF	TGTGCCAGCAGAGAGATCCGGGACAGGGCCACTGAAGCTTTCTTT
-	TRBV6-5	TRBJ2-2	-	CASSYSFAGTGELFF	TGTGCCAGCAGTTACTCCTTCGCAGGCACCGGGGAGCTGTTTTTT
many	TRBV27	TRBJ2-5	-	CASSDQETQYF	TGTGCCAGCAGTGACCAAGAGACCCAGTACTTC
many	TRBV20-1	TRBJ2-3	-	CSARRRDSTDTQYF	TGCAGTGCCCGGCGGCGGGACTCCACAGATACGCAGTATTTT
many	TRBV9	TRBJ2-3	TRBD2	CASSSGLNTDTQYF	TGTGCCAGCAGCTCGGGACTAAACACAGATACGCAGTATTTT
many	TRBV10-2	TRBJ2-1	-	CATTKGSSNEQFF	TGCGCCACCACGAAGGGGTCGAGCAATGAGCAGTTCTTC
many	TRBV19	TRBJ1-2	-	CASKFQTSYGYTF	TGTGCCAGTAAATTCCAGACATCTTATGGCTACACCTTC
few	TRBV11-2	TRBJ2-1	-	CASSLDPGPSYEQFF	TGTGCCAGCAGCTTAGATCCGGGGCCCTCCTATGAGCAGTTCTTC
-	TRBV29-1	TRBJ2-7	TRBD2	CSVEAARERSNEQYF	TGCAGCGTTGAAGCGGCGCGGGAGAGGTCCAACGAGCAGTACTTC
many	TRBV5-1	TRBJ2-4	TRBD2	CASSAAGDRINIQYF	TGCGCCAGCAGCGCGGCGGGGGATCGTATAAACATTCAGTACTTC
many	TRBV18	TRBJ1-1	-	CASSSTVVNTEAFF	TGTGCCAGCTCATCGACGGTCGTGAACACTGAAGCTTTCTTT
many	TRBV6-1	TRBJ2-3	TRBD2	CASTTTVAGPTDTQYF	TGTGCCAGCACTACGACGGTAGCGGGTCCTACAGATACGCAGTATTTT
few	TRBV13	TRBJ2-7	TRBD2	CATWGGTSYEQYF	TGTGCCACCTGGGGAGGGACCTCCTACGAGCAGTACTTC
many	TRBV10-3	TRBJ1-4	-	CAISDPRSEKLFF	TGTGCCATCAGTGATCCGCGAAGCGAAAAACTGTTTTTT
many	TRBV10-1	TRBJ2-7	-	CASSVGPRVEQYF	TGCGCCAGCAGTGTGGGTCCCAGGGTCGAGCAGTACTTC
many	TRBV4-3	TRBJ2-7	TRBD1	CASSQSRDRERGYEQYF	TGCGCCAGCAGCCAAAGCCGGGACAGGGAAAGGGGCTACGAGCAGTACTTC
many	TRBV5-6	TRBJ2-7	TRBD2	CASSSGLAGFYEQYF	TGTGCCAGCAGCTCTGGACTAGCGGGATTCTACGAGCAGTACTTC
-	TRBV29-1	TRBJ1-1	-	CSVDKGRRTEAFF	TGCAGCGTTGATAAGGGGCGACGGACTGAAGCTTTCTTT
-	TRBV30	TRBJ1-5	TRBD1	CAWSNRGVQPQHF	TGTGCCTGGAGTAACAGGGGAGTTCAGCCCCAGCATTTT
many	TRBV12-3/TRBV12-4	TRBJ2-1	TRBD2	CASSSLAGASSYNEQFF	TGTGCCAGCAGTTCGCTAGCGGGGGCTAGCTCCTACAATGAGCAGTTCTTC
many	TRBV7-6	TRBJ1-5	-	CASSPIYSNQPQHF	TGTGCCAGCAGCCCCATTTATAGCAATCAGCCCCAGCATTTT
few	TRBV30	TRBJ1-1	-	CAWSVDKNTEAFF	TGTGCCTGGAGTGTAGACAAGAACACTGAAGCTTTCTTT
few	TRBV11-2	TRBJ2-1	TRBD2	CASSLGTSGRDEQFF	TGTGCCAGCAGCTTAGGGACTAGCGGGAGAGATGAGCAGTTCTTC
many	TRBV4-2	TRBJ2-5	-	CASSQEGQPSLRETQYF	TGTGCCAGCAGCCAAGAAGGGCAACCTAGCTTGAGGGAGACCCAGTACTTC
-	TRBV9	TRBJ2-1	-	CASSSRIMEQFF	TGTGCCAGCAGCTCCCGGATCATGGAGCAGTTCTTC
many	TRBV9	TRBJ2-2	-	CASSEGTTNTGELFF	TGTGCCAGCAGCGAGGGGACGACGAACACCGGGGAGCTGTTTTTT
few	TRBV7-3	TRBJ2-3	TRBD2	CASSSLVGGAPDTQYF	TGTGCCAGCAGCTCACTGGTCGGGGGGGCCCCAGATACGCAGTATTTT
many	TRBV4-2	TRBJ1-2	TRBD1	CASSQEGTGDGYGYTF	TGTGCCAGCAGCCAAGAAGGGACAGGGGACGGGTATGGCTACACCTTC
many	TRBV27	TRBJ1-1	-	CASSEGGPEAFF	TGTGCCAGCAGTGAGGGGGGCCCTGAAGCTTTCTTT
-	TRBV7-2	TRBJ2-1	-	CASPLDFSSYNEQFF	TGTGCCAGCCCGTTAGACTTTAGCTCCTACAATGAGCAGTTCTTC
many	TRBV7-8	TRBJ2-3	TRBD2	CASERWREGLGTDTQYF	TGTGCCAGCGAGCGGTGGCGGGAGGGCCTAGGCACAGATACGCAGTATTTT
-	TRBV4-2	TRBJ2-2	TRBD2	CASSQAPGGTGELFF	TGTGCCAGCAGCCAAGCTCCGGGAGGCACCGGGGAGCTGTTTTTT
few	TRBV15	TRBJ2-6	-	CATSPDRSGANVLTF	TGTGCCACCAGCCCCGACAGGTCTGGGGCCAACGTCCTGACTTTC
many	TRBV7-9	TRBJ1-5	-	CASSFGQTQPQHF	TGTGCCAGCAGCTTTGGGCAGACTCAGCCCCAGCATTTT
many	TRBV20-1	TRBJ1-4	TRBD1	CSARQGTTNEKLFF	TGCAGTGCCCGACAGGGAACAACTAATGAAAAACTGTTTTTT
-	TRBV18	TRBJ2-7	TRBD1	CASSPLPNRGLYEQYF	TGTGCCAGCTCACCACTACCGAACAGGGGTTTGTACGAGCAGTACTTC
many	TRBV29-1	TRBJ2-7	TRBD2	CSVEWGGSSSYEQYF	TGCAGCGTTGAATGGGGCGGGAGCAGCTCCTACGAGCAGTACTTC
many	TRBV13	TRBJ2-5	-	CASSSNVGKETQYF	TGTGCCAGCAGCTCCAACGTGGGGAAAGAGACCCAGTACTTC